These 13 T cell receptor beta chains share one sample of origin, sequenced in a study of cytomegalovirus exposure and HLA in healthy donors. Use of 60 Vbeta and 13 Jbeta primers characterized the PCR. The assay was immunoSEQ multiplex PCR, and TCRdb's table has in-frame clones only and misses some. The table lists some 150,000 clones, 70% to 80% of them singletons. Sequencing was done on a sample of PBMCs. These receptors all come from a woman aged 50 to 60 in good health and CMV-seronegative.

In DNA, the CDR3 is TGCGCCAGCAGCCTCGACAGAGCCTACGAGCAGTACTTC. Translation gives CASSLDRAYEQYF. This rearrangement joins TRBV5-1 to TRBJ2-7; TRBD1 is a possible D gene (5 bases). V was clipped by 4 bases and J by 2 bases, with 10 bases between them. The length of the CDR3 is 13 residues. CDR1 SGHRS and CDR2 YFSETQ come from the germline V gene.

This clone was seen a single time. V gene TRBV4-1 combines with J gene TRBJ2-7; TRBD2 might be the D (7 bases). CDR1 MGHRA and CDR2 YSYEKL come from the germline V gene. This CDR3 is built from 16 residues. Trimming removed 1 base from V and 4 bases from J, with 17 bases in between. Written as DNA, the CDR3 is TGCGCCAGCAGCCAAGCACCCGGGGGGCGAAGGTACGAGCAGTACTTC. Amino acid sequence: CASSQAPGGRRYEQYF.

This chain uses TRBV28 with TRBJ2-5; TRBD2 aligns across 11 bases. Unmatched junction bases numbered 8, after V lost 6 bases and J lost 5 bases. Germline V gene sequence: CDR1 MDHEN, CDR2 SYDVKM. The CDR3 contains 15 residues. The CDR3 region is CASSPPLAGVETQYF. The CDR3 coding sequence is TGTGCCAGCAGCCCGCCACTAGCGGGAGTGGAGACCCAGTACTTC. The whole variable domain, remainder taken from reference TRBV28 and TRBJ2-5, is DVKVTQSSRYLVKRTGEKVFLECVQDMDHENMFWYRQDPGLGLRLIYFSYDVKMKEKGDIPEGYSVSREKKERFSLILESASTNQTSMYLCASSPPLAGVETQYFGPGTRLLVL.

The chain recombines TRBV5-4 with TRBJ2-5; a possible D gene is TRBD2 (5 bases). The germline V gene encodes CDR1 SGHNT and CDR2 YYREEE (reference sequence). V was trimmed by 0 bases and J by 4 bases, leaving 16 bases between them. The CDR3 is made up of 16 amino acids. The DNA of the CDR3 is TGTGCCAGCAGCTTGGCATCCAGGTCAGGAGGAGAGACCCAGTACTTC. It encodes CASSLASRSGGETQYF.

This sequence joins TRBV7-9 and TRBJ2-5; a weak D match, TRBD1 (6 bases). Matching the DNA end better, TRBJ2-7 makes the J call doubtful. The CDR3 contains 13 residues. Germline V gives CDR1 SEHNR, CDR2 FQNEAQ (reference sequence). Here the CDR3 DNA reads TGTGCCAGCAGTGCTACGAACAGGGACGAGCAGTACTTC. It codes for CASSATNRDEQYF.

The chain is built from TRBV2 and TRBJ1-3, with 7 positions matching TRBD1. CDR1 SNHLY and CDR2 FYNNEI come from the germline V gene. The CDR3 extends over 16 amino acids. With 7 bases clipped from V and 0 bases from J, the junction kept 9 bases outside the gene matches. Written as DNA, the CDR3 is TGTGCCAGCACAGGGGGTAGGACCGACTCTGGAAACACCATATATTTT. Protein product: CASTGGRTDSGNTIYF. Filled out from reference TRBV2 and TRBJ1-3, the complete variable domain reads EPEVTQTPSHQVTQMGQEVILRCVPISNHLYFYWYRQILGQKVEFLVSFYNNEISEKSEIFDDQFSVERPDGSNFTLKIRSTKLEDSAMYFCASTGGRTDSGNTIYFGEGSWLTVV.

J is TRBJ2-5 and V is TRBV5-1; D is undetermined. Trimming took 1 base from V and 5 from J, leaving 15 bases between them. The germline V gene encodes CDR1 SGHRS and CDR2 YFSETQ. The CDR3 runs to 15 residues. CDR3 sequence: CASSLWSAAGETQYF. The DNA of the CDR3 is TGCGCCAGCAGCTTGTGGTCGGCAGCCGGGGAGACCCAGTACTTC.

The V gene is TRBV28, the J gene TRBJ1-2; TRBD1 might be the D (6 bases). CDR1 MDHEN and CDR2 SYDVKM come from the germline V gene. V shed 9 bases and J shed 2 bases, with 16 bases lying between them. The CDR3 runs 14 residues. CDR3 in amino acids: CASVQADRNYGYTF. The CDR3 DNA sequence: TGTGCCAGTGTACAAGCGGACAGAAACTATGGCTACACCTTC.

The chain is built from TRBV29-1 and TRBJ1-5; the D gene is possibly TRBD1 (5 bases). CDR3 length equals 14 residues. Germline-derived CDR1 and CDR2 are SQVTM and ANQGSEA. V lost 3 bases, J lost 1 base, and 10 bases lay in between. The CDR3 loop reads CSVDGGESNQPQHF. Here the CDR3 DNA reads TGCAGCGTTGACGGAGGGGAGAGCAATCAGCCCCAGCATTTT.

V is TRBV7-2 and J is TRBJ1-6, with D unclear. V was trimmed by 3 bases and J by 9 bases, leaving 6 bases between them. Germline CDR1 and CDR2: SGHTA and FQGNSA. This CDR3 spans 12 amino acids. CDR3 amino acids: CASSFPVSPLHF. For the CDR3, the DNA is TGTGCCAGCAGCTTTCCAGTTTCACCCCTCCACTTT.

For the CDR3, the DNA is TGTGCCACCGGTCGGATAGCGGGAGGATCAGATACGCAGTATTTT. This gives the protein CATGRIAGGSDTQYF. The chain recombines TRBV27 with TRBJ2-3; TRBD2 matches at 10 bases. V lost 10 bases to trimming and J lost 4 bases; unmatched junction nucleotides: 11. This CDR3 is built from 15 residues. Germline CDR1 MNHEY, CDR2 SMNVEV (reference sequence).

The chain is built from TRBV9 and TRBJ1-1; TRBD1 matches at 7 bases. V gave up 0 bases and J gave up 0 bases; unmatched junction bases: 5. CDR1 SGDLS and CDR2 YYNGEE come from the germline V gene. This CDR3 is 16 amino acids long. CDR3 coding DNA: TGTGCCAGCAGCGTAGGGGACAGCCGCATGAACACTGAAGCTTTCTTT. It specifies CASSVGDSRMNTEAFF.

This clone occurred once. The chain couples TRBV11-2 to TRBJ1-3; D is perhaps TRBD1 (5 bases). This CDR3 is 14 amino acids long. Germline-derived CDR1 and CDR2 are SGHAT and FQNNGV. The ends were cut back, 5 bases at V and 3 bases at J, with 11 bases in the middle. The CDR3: CASSGTLLGNTIYF. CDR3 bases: TGTGCCAGCAGCGGGACTCTCCTTGGAAACACCATATATTTT.